This TCR beta chain stems from a study of CXCR3-negative and CXCR3-positive naive CD8 T cells. Study-wide points: Researchers report that CXCR3-positive naive cells carry more hydrophobic TRB CDR3s than CXCR3-negative naive cells. It was found that naive subsets had comparable surface CD5, and TCR strength was inferred from TRB CDR3 properties.

The germline V gene encodes CDR1 SQVTM and CDR2 ANQGSEA. CDR3 length: 11 residues. About this clonotype: Its antigen is currently unknown.

cDNA libraries for TRB were generated by 5' RACE incorporating UMI labels. Following a re-call of the 5' RACE reads, TCRdb has one entry per CDR3 protein and lacks DNA. The data include about 98,000 distinct CDR3 sequences; the top ten clones carry 0.7% to 1%. This receptor was taken from a human donor in good health. Some clones in this sample may be carry-over from other donors' samples. Sample: naive CXCR3+ CD8+ T cells from blood. Subset: CD45RO-CCR7+CD27+CD95- naive CD8+ T cells expressing CXCR3 (TNR3+). The V gene is TRBV29-1, the J gene TRBJ1-2. The CDR3 sequence: CSVLALYGYTF.